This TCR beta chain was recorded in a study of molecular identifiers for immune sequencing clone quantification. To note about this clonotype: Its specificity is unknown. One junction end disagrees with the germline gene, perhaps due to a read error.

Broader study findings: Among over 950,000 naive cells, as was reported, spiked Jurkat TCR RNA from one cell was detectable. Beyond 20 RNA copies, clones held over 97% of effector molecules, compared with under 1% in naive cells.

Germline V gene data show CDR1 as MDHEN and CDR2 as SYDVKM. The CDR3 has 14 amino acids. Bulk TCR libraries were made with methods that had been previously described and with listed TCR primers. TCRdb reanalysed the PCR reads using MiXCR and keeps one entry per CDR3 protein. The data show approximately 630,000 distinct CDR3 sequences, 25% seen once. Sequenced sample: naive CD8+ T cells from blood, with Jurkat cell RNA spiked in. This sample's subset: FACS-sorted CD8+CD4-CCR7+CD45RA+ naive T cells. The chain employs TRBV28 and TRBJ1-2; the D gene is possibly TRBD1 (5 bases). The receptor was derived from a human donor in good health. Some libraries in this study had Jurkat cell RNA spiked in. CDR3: CASSLNPRGYSYTF. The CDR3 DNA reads TGTGCCAGCAGTTTAAACCCAAGGGGCTATAGCTACACCTTT.